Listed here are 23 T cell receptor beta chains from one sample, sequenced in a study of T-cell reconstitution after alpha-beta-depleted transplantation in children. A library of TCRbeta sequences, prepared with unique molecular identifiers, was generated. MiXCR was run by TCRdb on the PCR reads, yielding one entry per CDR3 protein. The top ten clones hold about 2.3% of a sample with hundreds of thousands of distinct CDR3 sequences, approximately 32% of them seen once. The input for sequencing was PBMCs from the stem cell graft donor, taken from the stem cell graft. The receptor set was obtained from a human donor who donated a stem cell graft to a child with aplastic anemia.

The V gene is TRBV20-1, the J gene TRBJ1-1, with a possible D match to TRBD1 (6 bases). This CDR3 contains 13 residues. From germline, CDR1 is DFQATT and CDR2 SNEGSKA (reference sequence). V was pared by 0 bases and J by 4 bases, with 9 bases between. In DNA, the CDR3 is TGCAGTGCTAGAGAAGGGGGGGGCACTGAAGCTTTCTTT. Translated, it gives CSAREGGGTEAFF.

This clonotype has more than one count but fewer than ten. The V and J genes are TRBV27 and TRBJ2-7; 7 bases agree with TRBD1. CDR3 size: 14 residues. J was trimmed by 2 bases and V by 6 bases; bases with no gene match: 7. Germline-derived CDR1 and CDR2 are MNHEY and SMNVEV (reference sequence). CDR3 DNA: TGTGCCAGCAGACCCGTGGACAGGCCCTACGAGCAGTACGTC. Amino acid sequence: CASRPVDRPYEQYV.

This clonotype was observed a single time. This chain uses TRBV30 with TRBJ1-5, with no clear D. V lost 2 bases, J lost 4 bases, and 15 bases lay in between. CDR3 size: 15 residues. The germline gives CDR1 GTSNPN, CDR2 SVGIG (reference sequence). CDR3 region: CAWSYQRGSNQPQHF. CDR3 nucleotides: TGTGCCTGGAGTTATCAGCGAGGGTCAAATCAGCCCCAGCATTTT.

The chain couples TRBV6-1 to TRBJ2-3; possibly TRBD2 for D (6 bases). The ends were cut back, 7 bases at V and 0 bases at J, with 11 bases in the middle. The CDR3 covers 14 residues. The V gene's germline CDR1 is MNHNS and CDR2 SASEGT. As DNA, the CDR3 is TGTGCCAGCACGCTGCGGGACAGCACAGATACGCAGTATTTT. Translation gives CASTLRDSTDTQYF.

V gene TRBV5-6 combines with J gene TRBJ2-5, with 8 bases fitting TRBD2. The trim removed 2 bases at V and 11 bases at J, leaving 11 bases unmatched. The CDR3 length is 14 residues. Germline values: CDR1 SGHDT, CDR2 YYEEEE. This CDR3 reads CASSLPGTRGRQYF. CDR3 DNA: TGTGCCAGCAGCTTACCCGGGACTAGGGGTAGGCAGTACTTC.

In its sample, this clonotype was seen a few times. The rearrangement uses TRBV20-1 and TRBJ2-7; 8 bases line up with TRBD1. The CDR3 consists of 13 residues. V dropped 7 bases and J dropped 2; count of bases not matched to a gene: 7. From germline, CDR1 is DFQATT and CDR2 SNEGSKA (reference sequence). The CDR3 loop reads CSGTGQDTYEQYF. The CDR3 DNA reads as TGCAGTGGTACGGGACAGGACACCTACGAGCAGTACTTC.

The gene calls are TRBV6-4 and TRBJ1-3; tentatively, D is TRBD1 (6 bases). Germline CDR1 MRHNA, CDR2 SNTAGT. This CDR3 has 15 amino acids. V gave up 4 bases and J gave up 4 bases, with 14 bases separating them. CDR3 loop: CASSAPGAGGNTIYF. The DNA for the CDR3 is TGTGCCAGCAGTGCCCCAGGGGCAGGGGGAAACACCATATATTTT.

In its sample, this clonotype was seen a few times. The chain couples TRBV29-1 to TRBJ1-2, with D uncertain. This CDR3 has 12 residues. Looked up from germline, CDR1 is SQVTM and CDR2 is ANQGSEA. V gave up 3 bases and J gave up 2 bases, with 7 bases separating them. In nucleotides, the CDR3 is TGCAGCGTTGAGGAGCAGAACTATGGCTACACCTTC. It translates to CSVEEQNYGYTF.

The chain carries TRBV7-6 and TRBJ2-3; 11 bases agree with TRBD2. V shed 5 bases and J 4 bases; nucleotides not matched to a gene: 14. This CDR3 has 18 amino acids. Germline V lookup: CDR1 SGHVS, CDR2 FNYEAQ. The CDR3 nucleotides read TGTGCCAGCAGCCCAAAGATATCACTAGCGGGAGTCTCAGATACGCAGTATTTT. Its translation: CASSPKISLAGVSDTQYF.

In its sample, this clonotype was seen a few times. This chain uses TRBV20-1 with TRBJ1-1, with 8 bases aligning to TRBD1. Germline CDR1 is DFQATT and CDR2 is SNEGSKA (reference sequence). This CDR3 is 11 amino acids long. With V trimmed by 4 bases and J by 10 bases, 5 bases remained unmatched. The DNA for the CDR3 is TGCAGTGCTACCTTTGACAGGGGAGCTTTCTTT. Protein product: CSATFDRGAFF.

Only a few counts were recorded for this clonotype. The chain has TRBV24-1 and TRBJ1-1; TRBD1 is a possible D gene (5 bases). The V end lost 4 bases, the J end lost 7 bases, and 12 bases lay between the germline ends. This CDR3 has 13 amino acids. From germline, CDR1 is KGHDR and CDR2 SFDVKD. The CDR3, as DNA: TGTGCCACCAGTGACCGAGCCACAGGTGAAGCTTTCTTT. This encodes CATSDRATGEAFF.

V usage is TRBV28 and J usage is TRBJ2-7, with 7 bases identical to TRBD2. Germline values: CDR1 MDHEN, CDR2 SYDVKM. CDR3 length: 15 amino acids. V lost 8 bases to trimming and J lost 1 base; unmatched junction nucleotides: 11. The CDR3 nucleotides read TGTGCCAGCGGGGCCTATGGGGGGGTTTCCTACGAGCAGTACTTC. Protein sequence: CASGAYGGVSYEQYF.

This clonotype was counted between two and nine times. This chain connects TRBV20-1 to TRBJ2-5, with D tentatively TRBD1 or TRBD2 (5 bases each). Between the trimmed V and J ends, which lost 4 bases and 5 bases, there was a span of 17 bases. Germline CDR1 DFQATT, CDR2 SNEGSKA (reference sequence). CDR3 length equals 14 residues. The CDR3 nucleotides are TGCAGTGCTACCCCGGGGACCGCCGGGGAGACCCAGTACTTC. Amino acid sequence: CSATPGTAGETQYF.

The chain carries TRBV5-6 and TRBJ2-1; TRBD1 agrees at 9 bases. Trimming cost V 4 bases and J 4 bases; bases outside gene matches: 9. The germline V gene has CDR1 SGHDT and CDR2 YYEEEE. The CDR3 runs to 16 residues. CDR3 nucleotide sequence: TGTGCCAGCAGCGGAACCACAGGGGGCGCTTACAATGAGCAGTTCTTC. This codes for CASSGTTGGAYNEQFF.

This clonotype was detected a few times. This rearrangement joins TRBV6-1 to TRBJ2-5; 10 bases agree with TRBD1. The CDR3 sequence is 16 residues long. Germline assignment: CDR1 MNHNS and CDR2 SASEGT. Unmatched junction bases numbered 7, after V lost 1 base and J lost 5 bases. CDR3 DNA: TGTGCCAGCAGTGAAGTTTGGGGACAGGGGTCGGAGACCCAGTACTTC. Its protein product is CASSEVWGQGSETQYF.

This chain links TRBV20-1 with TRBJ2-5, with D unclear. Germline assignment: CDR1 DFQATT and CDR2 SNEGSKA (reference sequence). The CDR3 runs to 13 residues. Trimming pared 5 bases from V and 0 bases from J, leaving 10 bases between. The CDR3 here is CSARLPNQETQYF. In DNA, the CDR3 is TGCAGTGCTCGGCTGCCTAACCAAGAGACCCAGTACTTC.

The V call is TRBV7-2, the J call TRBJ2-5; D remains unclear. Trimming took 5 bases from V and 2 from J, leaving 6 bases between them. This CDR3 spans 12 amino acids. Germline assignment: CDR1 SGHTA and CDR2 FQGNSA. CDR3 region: CASSLKQETQYF. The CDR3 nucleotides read TGTGCCAGCAGCCTGAAACAAGAGACCCAGTACTTC.

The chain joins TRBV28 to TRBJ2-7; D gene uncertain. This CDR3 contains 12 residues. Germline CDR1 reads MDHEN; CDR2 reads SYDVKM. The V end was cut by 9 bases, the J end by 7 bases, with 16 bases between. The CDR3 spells CASRTDPWEQYF. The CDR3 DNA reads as TGTGCCAGTAGGACGGACCCTTGGGAGCAGTACTTC.

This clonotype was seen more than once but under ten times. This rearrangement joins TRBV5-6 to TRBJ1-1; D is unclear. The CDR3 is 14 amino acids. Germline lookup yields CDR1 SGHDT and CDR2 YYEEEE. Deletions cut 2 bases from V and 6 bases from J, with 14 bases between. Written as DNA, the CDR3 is TGTGCCAGCAGCTTCCGGGTCCAAGTATCTGAAGCTTTCTTT. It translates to CASSFRVQVSEAFF.

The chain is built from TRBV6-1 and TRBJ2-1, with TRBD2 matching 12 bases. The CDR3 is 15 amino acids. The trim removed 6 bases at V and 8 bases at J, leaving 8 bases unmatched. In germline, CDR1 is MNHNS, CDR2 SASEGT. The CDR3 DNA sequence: TGTGCCAGCAGCCCGACTAGCGGGAGTATCTATGAGCAGTTCTTC. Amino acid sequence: CASSPTSGSIYEQFF.

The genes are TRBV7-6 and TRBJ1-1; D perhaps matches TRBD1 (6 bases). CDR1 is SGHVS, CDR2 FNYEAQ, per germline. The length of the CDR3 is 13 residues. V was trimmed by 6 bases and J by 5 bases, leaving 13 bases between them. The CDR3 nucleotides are TGTGCCAGCAGTTACAGGGCTGAGACTGAAGCTTTCTTT. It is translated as CASSYRAETEAFF.

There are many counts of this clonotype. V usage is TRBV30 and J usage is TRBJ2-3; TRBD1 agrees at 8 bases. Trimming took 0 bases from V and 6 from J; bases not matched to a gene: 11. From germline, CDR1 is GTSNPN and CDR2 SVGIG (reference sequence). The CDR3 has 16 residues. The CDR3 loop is CAWSVWAGGASDTQYF. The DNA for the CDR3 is TGTGCCTGGAGTGTATGGGCAGGGGGCGCTTCTGATACGCAGTATTTT.

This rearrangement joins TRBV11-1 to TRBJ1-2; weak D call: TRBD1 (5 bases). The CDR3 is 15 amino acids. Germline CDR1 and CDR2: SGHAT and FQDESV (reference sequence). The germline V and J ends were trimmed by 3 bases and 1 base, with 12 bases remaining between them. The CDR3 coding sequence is TGTGCCAGCAGCTTCAGCGGGACGGATAACTATGGCTACACCTTC. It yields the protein CASSFSGTDNYGYTF.